This TCR beta chain was profiled in a study of cytomegalovirus exposure and HLA in healthy donors. Study conclusions and caveats: High sensitivity and specificity were reportedly achieved when the classifier diagnosed cytomegalovirus status. Specificity of a few CMV-associated chains for CMV antigens was verified in vitro.

Produced via immunoSEQ multiplex PCR; TCRdb's table is partial and in-frame only. The repertoire has some 140,000 clones, 85% to 90% of them found once; the top ten carry less than 7%. Of note for this clone: Its antigen remains unidentified.

The CDR3 contains 16 residues. V was cut by 1 base and J by 8 bases, with 20 bases left in between. CDR1 is MNHNS and CDR2 is SASEGT in the germline V gene. The sequencing sample was made of PBMCs. This chain joins TRBV6-1 and TRBJ1-2; D is perhaps TRBD1 (6 bases). The TCR comes from a woman aged 30 to 39 in good health and CMV-seropositive. Here the CDR3 reads CASSEERRGVSGGYTF. The CDR3 DNA is TGTGCCAGCAGTGAAGAACGCAGGGGAGTTAGCGGGGGCTACACCTTC.